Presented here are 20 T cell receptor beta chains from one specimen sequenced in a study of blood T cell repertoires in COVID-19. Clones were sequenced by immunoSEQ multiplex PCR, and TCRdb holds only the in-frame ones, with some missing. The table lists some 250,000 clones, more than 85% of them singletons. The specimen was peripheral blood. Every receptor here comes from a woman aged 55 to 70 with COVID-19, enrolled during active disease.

In DNA form, the CDR3 reads TGCGCCAGCAGCACCAGACAGGGCCGCTACGAGCAGTACTTC. Its translation: CASSTRQGRYEQYF. The chain couples TRBV5-1 to TRBJ2-7, with 7 bases aligning to TRBD1. J was trimmed by 3 bases and V by 4 bases; bases with no gene match: 7. This CDR3 has 14 amino acids. Germline loops: CDR1 SGHRS, CDR2 YFSETQ. Variable domain in full (rest from reference TRBV5-1 and TRBJ2-7): KAGVTQTPRYLIKTRGQQVTLSCSPISGHRSVSWYQQTPGQGLQFLFEYFSETQRNKGNFPGRFSGRQFSNSRSEMNVSTLELGDSALYLCASSTRQGRYEQYFGPGTRLTVT.

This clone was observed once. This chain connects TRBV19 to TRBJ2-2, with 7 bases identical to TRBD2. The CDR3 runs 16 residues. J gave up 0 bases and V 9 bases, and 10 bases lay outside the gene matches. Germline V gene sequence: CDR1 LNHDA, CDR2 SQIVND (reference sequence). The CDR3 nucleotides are TGTGCCAGCCAAACCGGAGGACTAGCGAACACCGGGGAGCTGTTTTTT. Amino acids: CASQTGGLANTGELFF.

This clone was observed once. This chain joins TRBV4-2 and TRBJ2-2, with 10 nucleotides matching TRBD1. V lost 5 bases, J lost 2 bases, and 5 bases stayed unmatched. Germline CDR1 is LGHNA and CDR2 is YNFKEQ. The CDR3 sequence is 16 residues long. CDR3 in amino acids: CASSIRDRGNTGELFF. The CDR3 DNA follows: TGTGCCAGCAGCATCCGGGACAGGGGCAACACCGGGGAGCTGTTTTTT.

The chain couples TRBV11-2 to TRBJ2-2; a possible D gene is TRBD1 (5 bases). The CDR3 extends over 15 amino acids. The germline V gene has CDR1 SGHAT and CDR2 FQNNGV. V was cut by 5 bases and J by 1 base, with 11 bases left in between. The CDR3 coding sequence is TGTGCCAGCAGCCAGAGCCAGGGGAACACCGGGGAGCTGTTTTTT. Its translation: CASSQSQGNTGELFF.

The CDR3 sequence is CATSESGTGDTEAFF. The CDR3 DNA follows: TGTGCCACCAGTGAGTCCGGGACAGGGGACACTGAAGCTTTCTTT. The chain couples TRBV24-1 to TRBJ1-1, with 10 bases that match TRBD1. Germline values: CDR1 KGHDR, CDR2 SFDVKD. This CDR3 is built from 15 residues. J gave up 3 bases and V 4 bases, and 4 bases lay outside the gene matches.

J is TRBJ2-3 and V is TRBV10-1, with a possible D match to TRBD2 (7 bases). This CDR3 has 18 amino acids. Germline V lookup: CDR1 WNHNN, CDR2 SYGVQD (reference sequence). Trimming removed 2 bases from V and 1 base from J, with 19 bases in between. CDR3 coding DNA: TGCGCCAGCAGTGAGCCGAAGGGGGGGGCTCCCTGCACAGATACGCAGTATTTT. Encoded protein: CASSEPKGGAPCTDTQYF.

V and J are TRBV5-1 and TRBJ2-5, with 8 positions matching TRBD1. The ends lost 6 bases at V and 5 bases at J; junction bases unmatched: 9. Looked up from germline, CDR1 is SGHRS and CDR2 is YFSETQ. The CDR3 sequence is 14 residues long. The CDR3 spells CASTLTGVGETQYF. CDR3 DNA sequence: TGCGCCAGCACCCTGACAGGGGTAGGGGAGACCCAGTACTTC.

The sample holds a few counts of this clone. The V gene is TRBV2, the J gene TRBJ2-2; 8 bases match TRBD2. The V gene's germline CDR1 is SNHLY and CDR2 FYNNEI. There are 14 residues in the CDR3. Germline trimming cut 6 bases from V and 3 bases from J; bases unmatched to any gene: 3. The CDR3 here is CASRILADTGELFF. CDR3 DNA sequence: TGTGCCAGCAGGATACTAGCGGACACCGGGGAGCTGTTTTTT.

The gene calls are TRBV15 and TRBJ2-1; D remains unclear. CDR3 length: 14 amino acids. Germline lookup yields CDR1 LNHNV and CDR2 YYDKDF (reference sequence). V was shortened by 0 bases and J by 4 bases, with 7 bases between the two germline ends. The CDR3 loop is CATSRDQAYNEQFF. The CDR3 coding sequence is TGTGCCACCAGCAGAGATCAGGCATACAATGAGCAGTTCTTC. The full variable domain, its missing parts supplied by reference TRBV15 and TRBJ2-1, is DAMVIQNPRYQVTQFGKPVTLSCSQTLNHNVMYWYQQKSSQAPKLLFHYYDKDFNNEADTPDNFQSRRPNTSFCFLDIRSPGLGDTAMYLCATSRDQAYNEQFFGPGTRLTVL.

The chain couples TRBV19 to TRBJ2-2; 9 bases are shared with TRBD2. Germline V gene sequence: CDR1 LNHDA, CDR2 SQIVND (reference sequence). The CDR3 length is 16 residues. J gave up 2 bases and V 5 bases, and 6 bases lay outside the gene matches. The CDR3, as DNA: TGTGCCAGTAGTGGGTTGACTAGCGGAAACACCGGGGAGCTGTTTTTT. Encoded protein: CASSGLTSGNTGELFF.

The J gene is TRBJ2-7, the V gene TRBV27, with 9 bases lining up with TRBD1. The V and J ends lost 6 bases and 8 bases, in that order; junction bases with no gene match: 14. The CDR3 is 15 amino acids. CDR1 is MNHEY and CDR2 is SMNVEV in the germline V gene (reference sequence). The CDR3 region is CASSPPRGTGNKQYF. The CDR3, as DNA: TGTGCCAGCAGCCCCCCCCGGGGGACAGGGAATAAGCAGTACTTC.

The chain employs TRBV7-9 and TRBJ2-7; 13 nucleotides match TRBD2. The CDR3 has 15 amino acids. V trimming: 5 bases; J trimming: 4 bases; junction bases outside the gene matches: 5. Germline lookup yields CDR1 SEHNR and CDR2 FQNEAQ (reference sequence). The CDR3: CASSPRTSGSYEQYF. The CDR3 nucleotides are TGTGCCAGCAGCCCAAGGACTAGCGGGAGTTACGAGCAGTACTTC.

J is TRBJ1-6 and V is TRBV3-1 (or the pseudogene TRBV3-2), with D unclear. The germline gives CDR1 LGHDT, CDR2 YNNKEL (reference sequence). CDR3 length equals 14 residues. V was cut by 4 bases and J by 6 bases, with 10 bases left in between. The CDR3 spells CASSPPGGNSPLHF. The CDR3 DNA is TGTGCCAGCAGCCCCCCTGGCGGTAATTCACCCCTCCACTTT.

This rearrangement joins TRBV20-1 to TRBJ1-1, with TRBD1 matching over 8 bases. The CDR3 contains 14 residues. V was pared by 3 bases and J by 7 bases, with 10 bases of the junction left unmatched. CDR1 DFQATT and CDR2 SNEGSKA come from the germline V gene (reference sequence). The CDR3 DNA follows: TGCAGTGCTAGTTGGTCAGGGGGCTATATTGAAGCTTTCTTT. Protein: CSASWSGGYIEAFF.

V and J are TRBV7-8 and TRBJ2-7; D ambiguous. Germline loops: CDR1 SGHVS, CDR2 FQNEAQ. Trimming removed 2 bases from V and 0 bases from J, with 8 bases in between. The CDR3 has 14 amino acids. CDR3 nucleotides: TGTGCCAGCAGCTTATTAGCACTCTCCTACGAGCAGTACTTC. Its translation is CASSLLALSYEQYF.

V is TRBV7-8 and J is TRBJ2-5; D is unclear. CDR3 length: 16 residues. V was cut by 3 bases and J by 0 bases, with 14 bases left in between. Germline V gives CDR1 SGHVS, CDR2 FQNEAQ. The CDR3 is CASSFNFGQNQETQYF. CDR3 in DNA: TGTGCCAGCAGCTTTAATTTTGGGCAGAACCAAGAGACCCAGTACTTC.

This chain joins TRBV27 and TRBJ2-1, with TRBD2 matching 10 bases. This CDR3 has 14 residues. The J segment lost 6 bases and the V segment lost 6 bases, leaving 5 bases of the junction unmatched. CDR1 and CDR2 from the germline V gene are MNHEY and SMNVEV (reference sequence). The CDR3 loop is CASREAGGPNEQFF. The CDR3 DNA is TGTGCCAGCAGGGAAGCGGGAGGGCCCAATGAGCAGTTCTTC.

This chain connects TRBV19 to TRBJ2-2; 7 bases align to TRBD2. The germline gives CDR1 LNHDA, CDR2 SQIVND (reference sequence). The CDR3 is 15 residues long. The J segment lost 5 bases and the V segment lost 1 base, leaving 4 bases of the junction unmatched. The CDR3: CASSIAGTTTGELFF. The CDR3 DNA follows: TGTGCCAGTAGTATAGCCGGGACTACTACCGGGGAGCTGTTTTTT.

The CDR3 coding sequence is TGTGCCAGCAGCTTGAGAGGGACAGACAATAATTCACCCCTCCACTTT. Amino acid sequence: CASSLRGTDNNSPLHF. This chain links TRBV7-2 with TRBJ1-6; 7 nucleotides line up with TRBD1. The V gene end was trimmed by 3 bases and the J gene end by 5 bases; junction bases not matched to a gene: 7. The CDR3 runs to 16 residues. CDR1 is SGHTA, CDR2 FQGNSA, per germline.

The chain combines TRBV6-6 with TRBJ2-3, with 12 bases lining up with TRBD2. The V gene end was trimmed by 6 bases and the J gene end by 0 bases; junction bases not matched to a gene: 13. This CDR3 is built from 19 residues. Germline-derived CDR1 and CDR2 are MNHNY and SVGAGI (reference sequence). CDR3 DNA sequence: TGTGCCAGCAGCTGGGGACTAGCGGGCGATTCCAAAAGCACAGATACGCAGTATTTT. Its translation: CASSWGLAGDSKSTDTQYF.